One and the same sample provided the 18 T cell receptor beta chains below, sequenced in a study of blood T cell repertoires in COVID-19. TCRdb's copy holds only in-frame clones and misses some; the assay was immunoSEQ multiplex PCR. There are 95,000 to 110,000 clones in the sample; roughly 84% occur only once, and around 4.2% lies in the top ten. The sequencing sample was made of peripheral blood. The receptors shown here come from a human donor in a cohort sampled during active COVID-19.

The chain is built from TRBV18 and TRBJ1-3; no reliable D call. The CDR3 is 17 amino acids. Germline V gene lookup returns CDR1 KGHSH and CDR2 LQKENI. V was clipped by 1 base and J by 0 bases, with 13 bases between them. CDR3 bases: TGTGCCAGCTCACCACGGAGAGGTCTTGACTCTGGAAACACCATATATTTT. Protein: CASSPRRGLDSGNTIYF.

This sequence joins TRBV5-6 and TRBJ2-7, with 7 bases identical to TRBD1. CDR1 and CDR2 from the germline V gene are SGHDT and YYEEEE. The CDR3 is 16 amino acids. The J segment lost 3 bases and the V segment lost 4 bases, leaving 13 bases of the junction unmatched. CDR3 loop: CASSATVGTVNYEQYV. CDR3 nucleotides: TGTGCCAGCAGCGCAACTGTGGGGACAGTCAACTACGAGCAGTACGTC.

The V call is TRBV4-1, the J call TRBJ1-2, with TRBD1 identical over 10 bases. The CDR3 is made up of 18 amino acids. Germline values: CDR1 MGHRA, CDR2 YSYEKL. Trimming at V came to 4 bases and at J to 3 bases, leaving 14 bases not matched to a gene. Here the CDR3 reads CASSRQAGTGVLDYGYTF. CDR3 in DNA: TGCGCCAGCAGCCGACAAGCCGGGACAGGGGTCCTCGACTATGGCTACACCTTC.

This clone came up once. The gene calls are TRBV7-9 and TRBJ2-2; no firm D call. This CDR3 is 13 amino acids long. The germline V and J ends were trimmed by 2 bases and 3 bases, with 4 bases remaining between them. In germline, CDR1 is SEHNR, CDR2 FQNEAQ (reference sequence). The CDR3 region is CASSLSDTGELFF. The CDR3 DNA reads TGTGCCAGCAGCTTATCTGACACCGGGGAGCTGTTTTTT.

This chain uses TRBV5-4 with TRBJ1-1, with D perhaps TRBD1 (6 bases). Trimming removed 0 bases from V and 0 bases from J, with 12 bases in between. The CDR3 length is 16 residues. The V gene's germline CDR1 is SGHNT and CDR2 YYREEE (reference sequence). The CDR3 DNA reads TGTGCCAGCAGCTTGGGGACAGTCACCATGAACACTGAAGCTTTCTTT. The encoded protein is CASSLGTVTMNTEAFF.

This clone has a single count. The chain is built from TRBV27 and TRBJ1-1; D gene uncertain. The CDR3 consists of 15 residues. Trimming took 0 bases from V and 0 from J, leaving 8 bases between them. Germline CDR1 and CDR2: MNHEY and SMNVEV (reference sequence). CDR3 in DNA: TGTGCCAGCAGTTTATCGAGCGGTATGAACACTGAAGCTTTCTTT. Translation: CASSLSSGMNTEAFF.

This sequence joins TRBV7-2 and TRBJ2-1; D gene unclear. The germline V gene has CDR1 SGHTA and CDR2 FQGNSA. Trimming took 0 bases from V and 7 from J, leaving 7 bases between them. This CDR3 contains 13 residues. Here the CDR3 DNA reads TGTGCCAGCAGCTTAGCCCCAGGTAATGAGCAGTTCTTC. This codes for CASSLAPGNEQFF.

The chain is built from TRBV2 and TRBJ1-5, with a tentative D call TRBD1 (6 bases). CDR1 is SNHLY, CDR2 FYNNEI, per germline. Trimming shortened V by 7 bases and J by 7 bases, and 20 bases separated the two germline ends. The CDR3 is 15 residues long. CDR3 DNA sequence: TGTGCCAGCACCCGGTACCGGGACAATTCCCAGCCCCAGCATTTT. The encoded protein is CASTRYRDNSQPQHF.

The chain employs TRBV5-4 and TRBJ2-3; 9 positions agree with TRBD2. J lost 5 bases, V lost 4 bases, and 5 bases had no gene match. This CDR3 has 14 amino acids. CDR1 and CDR2 (germline): SGHNT, YYREEE (reference sequence). This chain's CDR3 is CASSPGLALDTQYF. CDR3 coding DNA: TGTGCCAGCAGCCCGGGACTAGCTCTAGATACGCAGTATTTT.

V usage is TRBV19 and J usage is TRBJ2-6, with 12 bases matching TRBD1. V shed 6 bases, J shed 0 bases, and the junction held 18 bases outside the gene matches. There are 22 residues in the CDR3. The V gene's germline CDR1 is LNHDA and CDR2 SQIVND (reference sequence). Here the CDR3 reads CASSRALPGGTGGASGANVLTF. The CDR3 DNA reads TGTGCCAGTAGCCGAGCGCTACCAGGGGGGACAGGGGGCGCCTCTGGGGCCAACGTCCTGACTTTC.

This chain connects TRBV6-2 or TRBV6-3 to TRBJ2-1; D possibly corresponds to TRBD1 (7 bases). This CDR3 has 16 amino acids. CDR1 and CDR2 (germline): MNHEY, SVGEGT. Trimming removed 5 bases at V and 1 base at J, with 15 bases between. The CDR3 protein is CASSARDSGSYNEQFF. The CDR3 DNA is TGTGCCAGCAGTGCGCGGGACAGTGGATCCTACAATGAGCAGTTCTTC.

Only a few counts were recorded for this clone. This CDR3 reads CASSQAGYGGNTIYF. The CDR3 coding sequence is TGTGCCAGCAGCCAAGCAGGGTATGGAGGAAACACCATATATTTT. V and J are TRBV3-1 (or the pseudogene TRBV3-2) and TRBJ1-3; TRBD1 might be the D (5 bases). This CDR3 has 15 amino acids. V shed 1 base and J shed 4 bases, with 11 bases lying between them. Germline loops: CDR1 LGHDT, CDR2 YNNKEL (reference sequence).

This clone was counted only a few times. This chain links TRBV7-3 with TRBJ1-1; D is uncertain. V was shortened by 2 bases and J by 2 bases, with 6 bases between the two germline ends. Germline assignment: CDR1 SGHTA and CDR2 FQGTGA. CDR3 length: 13 amino acids. CDR3 DNA: TGTGCCAGCAGCTTATCGGTTAACACTGAAGCTTTCTTT. Its translation: CASSLSVNTEAFF.

CDR3 loop: CASSFGTTTSTDTQYF. The CDR3 nucleotides read TGCGCCAGCAGCTTTGGGACTACCACTAGCACAGATACGCAGTATTTT. The chain couples TRBV5-1 to TRBJ2-3; 7 nucleotides line up with TRBD2. With V trimmed by 2 bases and J by 0 bases, 6 bases remained unmatched. Germline V gives CDR1 SGHRS, CDR2 YFSETQ. CDR3 length: 16 residues. The variable domain in full, completed from reference TRBV5-1 and TRBJ2-3, reads KAGVTQTPRYLIKTRGQQVTLSCSPISGHRSVSWYQQTPGQGLQFLFEYFSETQRNKGNFPGRFSGRQFSNSRSEMNVSTLELGDSALYLCASSFGTTTSTDTQYFGPGTRLTVL.

The gene calls are TRBV18 and TRBJ1-4; D gene uncertain. Germline V CDR1 and CDR2: KGHSH, LQKENI. The CDR3 covers 14 residues. The V and J ends lost 6 bases and 4 bases respectively, with 12 bases between them. The CDR3 spells CASSHDTVNEKLFF. DNA for the CDR3: TGTGCCAGCTCTCACGACACAGTTAATGAAAAACTGTTTTTT. Drawing the rest from reference TRBV18 and TRBJ1-4, the complete variable domain is NAGVMQNPRHLVRRRGQEARLRCSPMKGHSHVYWYRQLPEEGLKFMVYLQKENIIDESGMPKERFSAEFPKEGPSILRIQQVVRGDSAAYFCASSHDTVNEKLFFGSGTQLSVL.

Concerning this clone itself: The identical CDR3 is also encoded by other nucleotide sequences in the sample. The J gene is TRBJ1-1, the V gene TRBV19; unclear D gene. The CDR3 spans 13 residues. Trimming removed 1 base at V and 5 bases at J, with 8 bases between. Germline assignment: CDR1 LNHDA and CDR2 SQIVND (reference sequence). The CDR3 region is CASSIGAGTEAFF. Written as DNA, the CDR3 is TGTGCCAGTAGTATAGGGGCGGGGACTGAAGCTTTCTTT.

The rearrangement joins TRBV12-5 to TRBJ1-5; 9 bases are a match to TRBD1. The V segment lost 0 bases and the J segment 2 bases; nucleotides outside the gene matches: 5. CDR1 is LGHNT, CDR2 FRNRAP, per germline. The CDR3 sequence is 17 residues long. CDR3 sequence (DNA): TGTGCTAGTGGTTTGGTACTGGACAGGGGCGGCAATCAGCCCCAGCATTTT. As protein: CASGLVLDRGGNQPQHF.

In its sample, this clone was seen once. V gene TRBV20-1 combines with J gene TRBJ1-2; D gene unclear. V was clipped by 0 bases and J by 8 bases, with 7 bases between them. The CDR3 consists of 11 residues. The germline gives CDR1 DFQATT, CDR2 SNEGSKA (reference sequence). DNA of the CDR3: TGCAGTGCTAGAGAGGGCAGGGGCTACACCTTC. The encoded protein is CSAREGRGYTF.